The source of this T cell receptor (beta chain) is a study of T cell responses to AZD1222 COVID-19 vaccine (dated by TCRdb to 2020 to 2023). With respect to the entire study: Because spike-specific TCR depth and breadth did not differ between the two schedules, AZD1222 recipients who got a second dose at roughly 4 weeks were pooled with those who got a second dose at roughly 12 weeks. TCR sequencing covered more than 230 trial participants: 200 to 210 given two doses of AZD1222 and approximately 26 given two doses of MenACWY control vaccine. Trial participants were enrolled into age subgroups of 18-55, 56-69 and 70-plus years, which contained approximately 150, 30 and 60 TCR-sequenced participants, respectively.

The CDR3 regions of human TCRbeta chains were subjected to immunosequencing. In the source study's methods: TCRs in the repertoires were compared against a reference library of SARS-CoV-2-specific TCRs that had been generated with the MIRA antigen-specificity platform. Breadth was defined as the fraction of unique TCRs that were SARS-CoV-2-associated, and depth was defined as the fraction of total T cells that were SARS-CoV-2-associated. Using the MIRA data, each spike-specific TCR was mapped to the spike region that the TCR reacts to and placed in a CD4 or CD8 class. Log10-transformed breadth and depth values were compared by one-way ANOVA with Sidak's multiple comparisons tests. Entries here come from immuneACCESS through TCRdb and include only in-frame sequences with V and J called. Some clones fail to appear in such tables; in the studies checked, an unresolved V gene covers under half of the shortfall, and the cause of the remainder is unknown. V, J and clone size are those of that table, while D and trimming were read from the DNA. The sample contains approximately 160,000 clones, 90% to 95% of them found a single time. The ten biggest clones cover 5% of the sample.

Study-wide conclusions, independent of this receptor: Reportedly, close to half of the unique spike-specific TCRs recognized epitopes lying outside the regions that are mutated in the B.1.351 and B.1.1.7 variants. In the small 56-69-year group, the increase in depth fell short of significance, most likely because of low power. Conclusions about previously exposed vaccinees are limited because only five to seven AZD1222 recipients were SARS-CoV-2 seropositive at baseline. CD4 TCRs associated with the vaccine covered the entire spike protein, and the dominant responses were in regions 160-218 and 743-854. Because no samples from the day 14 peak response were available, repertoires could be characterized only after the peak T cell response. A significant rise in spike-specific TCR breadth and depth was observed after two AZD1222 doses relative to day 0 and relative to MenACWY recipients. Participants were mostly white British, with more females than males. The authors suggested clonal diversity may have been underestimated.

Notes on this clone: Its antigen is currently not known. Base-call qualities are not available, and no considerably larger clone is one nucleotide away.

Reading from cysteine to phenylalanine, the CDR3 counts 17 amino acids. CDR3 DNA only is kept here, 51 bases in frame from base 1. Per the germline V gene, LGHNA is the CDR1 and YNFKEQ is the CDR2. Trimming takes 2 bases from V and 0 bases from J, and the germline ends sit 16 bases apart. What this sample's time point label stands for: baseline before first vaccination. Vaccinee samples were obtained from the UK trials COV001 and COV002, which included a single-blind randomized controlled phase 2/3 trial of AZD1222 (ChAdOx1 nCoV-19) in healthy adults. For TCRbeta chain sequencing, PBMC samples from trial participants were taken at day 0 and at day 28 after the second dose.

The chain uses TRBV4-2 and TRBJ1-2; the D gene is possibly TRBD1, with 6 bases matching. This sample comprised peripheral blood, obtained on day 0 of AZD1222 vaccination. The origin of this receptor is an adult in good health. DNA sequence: TGTGCCAGCAGCCAAACGGCAGGGGACCGTCCTAACTATGGCTACACCTTC. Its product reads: CASSQTAGDRPNYGYTF.